This TCR beta chain was documented in a study of blood T cell repertoires in COVID-19. Germline V gene sequence: CDR1 LNHDA, CDR2 SQIVND (reference sequence). The germline V and J ends were trimmed by 10 bases and 4 bases, with 17 bases remaining between them. The CDR3 runs 14 residues. Sequencing used immunoSEQ multiplex PCR; TCRdb keeps in-frame clones, though not all of them. The table includes roughly 400,000 clones, 80% to 95% detected once. The sequenced sample was PBMCs or T cells enriched from blood (not recorded which). This chain joins TRBV19 and TRBJ2-1, with D hard to call. This TCR was recovered from a woman in her forties who had been exposed to COVID-19. DNA for the CDR3: TGTGCCACCCGCGCGAGTATCCTTTACAATGAGCAGTTCTTC. It encodes CATRASILYNEQFF.